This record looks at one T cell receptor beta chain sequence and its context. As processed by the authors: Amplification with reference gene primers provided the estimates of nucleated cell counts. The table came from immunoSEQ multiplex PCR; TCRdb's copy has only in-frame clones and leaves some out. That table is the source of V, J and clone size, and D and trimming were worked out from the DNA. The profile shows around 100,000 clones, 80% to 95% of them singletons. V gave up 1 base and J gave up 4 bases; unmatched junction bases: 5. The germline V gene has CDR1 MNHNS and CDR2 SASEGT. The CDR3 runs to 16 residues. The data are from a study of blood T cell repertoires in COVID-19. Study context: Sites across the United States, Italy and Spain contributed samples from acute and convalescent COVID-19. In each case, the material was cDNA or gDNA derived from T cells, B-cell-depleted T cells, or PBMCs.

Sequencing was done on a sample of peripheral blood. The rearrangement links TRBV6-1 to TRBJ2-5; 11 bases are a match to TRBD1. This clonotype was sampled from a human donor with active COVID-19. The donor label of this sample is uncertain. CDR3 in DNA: TGTGCCAGCAGTGAAGTGGACAGGGGGCTTCTAGAGACCCAGTACTTC. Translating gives CASSEVDRGLLETQYF.